This record looks at one T cell receptor beta chain sequence and its context. The germline gene is not matched at one end of the junction; a read error may be the cause. For each extraction, RNA and DNA were obtained together from 20-30 mg of unsorted bulk tissue. Donors underwent surgery for histopathologically diagnosed primary liver carcinoma. Separate regions, five per tumor, were sampled. These data are taken from a study of tumor-infiltrating lymphocytes in primary liver carcinoma. This CDR3 spans 13 amino acids. Looked up from germline, CDR1 is SGHNT and CDR2 is YENEEA. Total RNA (approximately 500 ng) served as template for TCR beta cDNA synthesis primed by a constant-region primer. ARM-PCR, slightly modified, supplied the TCR beta libraries through three nested multiplex PCR rounds. Use of TRBV1-TRBV30 forward primers with a C-beta reverse primer characterized the first two PCR rounds, which lasted around 9 cycles each. TCRdb analysed the multiplex PCR reads with MiXCR anew, one entry per CDR3 protein. Of 90,000 to 100,000 distinct CDR3 sequences listed, 69% are singletons.

The sequence derives from a woman in her sixties with primary liver carcinoma and hepatitis B virus infection. The source material was liver tumor tissue from sampling region 5. Subset noted: tumor region T5, tumor centre. The chain has TRBV11-3 and TRBJ2-1, with no clear D. CDR3 sequence reads: CVSSDVGYNEQFF. CDR3 nucleotide sequence: TGTGTCAGCAGTGACGTGGGCTACAATGAGCAGTTCTTC. Variable domain in full (rest from reference TRBV11-3 and TRBJ2-1): EAGVVQSPRYKIIEKKQPVAFWCNPISGHNTLYWYLQNLGQGPELLIRYENEEAVDDSQLPKDRFSAERLKGVDSTLKIQPAELGDSAVYLCVSSDVGYNEQFFGPGTRLTVL.